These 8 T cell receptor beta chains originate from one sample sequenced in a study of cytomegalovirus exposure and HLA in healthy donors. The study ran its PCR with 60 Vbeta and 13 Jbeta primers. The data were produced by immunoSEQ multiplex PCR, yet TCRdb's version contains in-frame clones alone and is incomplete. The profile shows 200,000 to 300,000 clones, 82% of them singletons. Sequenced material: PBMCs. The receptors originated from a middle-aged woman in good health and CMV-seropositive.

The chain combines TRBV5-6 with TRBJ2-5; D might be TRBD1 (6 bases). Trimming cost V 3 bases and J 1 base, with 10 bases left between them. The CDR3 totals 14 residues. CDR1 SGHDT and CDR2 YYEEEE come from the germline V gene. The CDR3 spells CASSSDRIQETQYF. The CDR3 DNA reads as TGTGCCAGCAGCTCCGACAGGATCCAAGAGACCCAGTACTTC.

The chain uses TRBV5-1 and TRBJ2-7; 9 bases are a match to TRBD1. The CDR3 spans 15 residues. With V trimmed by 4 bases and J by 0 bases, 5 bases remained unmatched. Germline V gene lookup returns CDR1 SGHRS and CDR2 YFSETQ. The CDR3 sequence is CASSLGTGSSYEQYF. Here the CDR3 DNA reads TGCGCCAGCAGCCTAGGGACAGGGAGCTCCTACGAGCAGTACTTC.

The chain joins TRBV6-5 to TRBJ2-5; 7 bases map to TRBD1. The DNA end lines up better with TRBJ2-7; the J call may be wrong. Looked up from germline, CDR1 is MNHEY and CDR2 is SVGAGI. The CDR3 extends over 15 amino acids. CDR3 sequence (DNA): TGTGCCAGCAGTGCCCGGGACAGCGGCTCCTACGAGCAGTACTTC. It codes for CASSARDSGSYEQYF.

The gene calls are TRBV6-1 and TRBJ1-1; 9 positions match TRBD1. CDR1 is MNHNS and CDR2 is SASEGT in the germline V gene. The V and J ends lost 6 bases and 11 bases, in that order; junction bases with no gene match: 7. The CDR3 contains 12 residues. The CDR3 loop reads CASRVTGGHAFF. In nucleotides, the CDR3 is TGTGCCAGCAGAGTTACAGGGGGCCACGCTTTCTTT.

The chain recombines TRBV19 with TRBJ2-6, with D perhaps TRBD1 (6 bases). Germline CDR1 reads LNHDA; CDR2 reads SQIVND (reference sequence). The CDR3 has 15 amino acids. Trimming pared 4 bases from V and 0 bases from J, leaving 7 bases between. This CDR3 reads CASSNRVSGANVLTF. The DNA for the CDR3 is TGTGCCAGTAGTAACAGGGTCTCTGGGGCCAACGTCCTGACTTTC.

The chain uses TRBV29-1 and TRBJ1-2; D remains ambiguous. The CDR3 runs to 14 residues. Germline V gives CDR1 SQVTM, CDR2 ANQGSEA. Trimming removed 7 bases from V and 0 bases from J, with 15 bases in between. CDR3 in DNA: TGCAGCGGTGCCGAGACGGGAGCTAACTATGGCTACACCTTC. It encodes CSGAETGANYGYTF.

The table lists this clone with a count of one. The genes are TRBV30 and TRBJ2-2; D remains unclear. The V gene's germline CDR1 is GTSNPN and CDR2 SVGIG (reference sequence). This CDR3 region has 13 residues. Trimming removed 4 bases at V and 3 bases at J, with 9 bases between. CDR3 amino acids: CAWNYEDTGELFF. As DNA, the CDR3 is TGTGCCTGGAACTACGAGGACACCGGGGAGCTGTTTTTT.

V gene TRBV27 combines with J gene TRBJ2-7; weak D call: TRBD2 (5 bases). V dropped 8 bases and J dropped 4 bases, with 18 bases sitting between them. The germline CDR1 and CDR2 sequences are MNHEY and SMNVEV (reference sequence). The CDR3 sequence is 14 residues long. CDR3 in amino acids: CASSLRLARYEQYF. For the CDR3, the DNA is TGTGCCAGCTCCTTGAGGCTAGCTAGGTACGAGCAGTACTTC.